This T cell receptor beta chain was recorded in a study of spatial heterogeneity in lung cancer. Study background: The donors were fewer than 80 patients with non-small cell lung cancer that was early-stage and untreated. In cases with available follow-up PBMC samples, these were sequenced at a median of around 2 years after resection. Overall study findings and caveats: The study found ubiquitous expanded tumor TCRs in blood more at resection than follow-up.

In the library, each TCR cDNA molecule bore its own unique molecular identifier. TCRdb reanalysed the 5' RACE reads using MiXCR and keeps one entry per CDR3 protein. The data show more than 30,000 distinct CDR3 sequences, over 9.5% seen once. Time point: blood at routine non-recurrence follow-up after resection. This clonotype was found a few times. Antigen: not known. The sample was PBMCs, taken at follow-up. The clonotype originates from a female donor with early-stage non-small cell lung cancer.

The CDR3 sequence is CASTRTGSADTQYF. The DNA for the CDR3 is TGTGCCAGCACGCGGACAGGGTCAGCAGATACGCAGTATTTT. The chain uses TRBV5-5 and TRBJ2-3; TRBD1 matches at 8 bases. Per germline, CDR1 SGHKS and CDR2 YYEKEE (reference sequence). The CDR3 loop spans 14 amino acids. V shed 6 bases and J 4 bases; nucleotides not matched to a gene: 7.